The rows below give T cell receptor beta chains drawn from one sample of a study of T cell responses to AZD1222 COVID-19 vaccine. Sequencing used immunoSEQ multiplex PCR; TCRdb keeps in-frame clones, though not all of them. Found here are about 120,000 clones, just under 95% of them singletons; the top ten hold under 3.5%. The material was peripheral blood, obtained on day 0 of AZD1222 vaccination. The receptors were sampled from an adult in good health. Each CDR3 is given with its conserved first and last residue. D genes are given only for firm matches. The size entry is marked missing in some rows and otherwise reads once, few, many or a size class.

size	V	J	D	CDR3	DNA
.	TRBV14	TRBJ1-4	.	CASSQAQGFGEKLFF	TGTGCCAGCAGCCAAGCACAGGGCTTTGGAGAAAAACTGTTTTTT
.	TRBV28	TRBJ1-5	TRBD1	CASSLPPGQGYQPQHF	TGTGCCAGCAGTCTCCCTCCCGGACAGGGGTATCAGCCCCAGCATTTT
.	TRBV28	TRBJ2-7	.	CASSTPGFSYEQYF	TGTGCCAGCAGTACACCAGGGTTCTCCTACGAGCAGTACTTC
.	TRBV11-2	TRBJ2-1	TRBD1	CASSLGPGTGIDEQFF	TGTGCCAGCAGCTTAGGCCCGGGGACAGGGATCGATGAGCAGTTCTTC
.	TRBV28	TRBJ1-3	.	CASSYGGTSGNTIYF	TGTGCCAGCAGTTATGGTGGGACGTCCGGAAACACCATATATTTT
.	TRBV19	TRBJ1-3	.	CASGEGNSGNTIYF	TGTGCTAGTGGGGAAGGAAACTCTGGAAACACCATATATTTT
.	TRBV15	TRBJ1-6	.	CATSRDPNSPLHF	TGTGCCACCAGCAGAGATCCGAATTCACCCCTCCACTTT
.	TRBV7-6	TRBJ1-5	.	CASSLSDYSNQPQHF	TGTGCCAGCAGCCTCTCGGACTATAGCAATCAGCCCCAGCATTTT
.	TRBV28	TRBJ2-2	TRBD1	CASSLGSLSVRRDRGKITGELFF	TGTGCCAGCAGTTTAGGGTCCCTCAGCGTGCGACGGGACAGGGGAAAGATCACCGGGGAGCTGTTTTTT
.	TRBV7-8	TRBJ2-7	.	CASSLTDTFYEQYF	TGTGCCAGCAGCTTAACCGACACGTTCTACGAGCAGTACTTC
.	TRBV30	TRBJ2-3	.	CAWTFSGRTTDTQYF	TGTGCCTGGACTTTTAGCGGACGTACGACAGATACGCAGTATTTT
.	TRBV29-1	TRBJ1-3	TRBD1	CSVEVVPGQGLAGNTIYF	TGCAGCGTTGAAGTGGTTCCGGGACAGGGTCTGGCTGGAAACACCATATATTTT
.	TRBV7-9	TRBJ2-2	.	CASSPRAGSTGELFF	TGTGCCAGCAGTCCGCGGGCCGGGAGCACCGGGGAGCTGTTTTTT
.	TRBV27	TRBJ2-7	TRBD2	CASSLKAGAYEQYF	TGTGCCAGCAGTTTAAAGGCGGGAGCCTACGAGCAGTACTTC
.	TRBV24-1	TRBJ2-5	.	CATSDWTAKETQYF	TGTGCCACCAGTGATTGGACAGCGAAAGAGACCCAGTACTTC
.	TRBV5-4	TRBJ1-4	.	CASSLDRSTNEKLFF	TGTGCCAGCAGCTTGGACAGATCAACTAATGAAAAACTGTTTTTT
.	TRBV12-3/TRBV12-4	TRBJ1-1	.	CASSLIIQTEAFF	TGTGCCAGCAGTTTAATAATTCAGACTGAAGCTTTCTTT
.	TRBV4-2	TRBJ1-1	.	CASSLSEATEAFF	TGTGCCAGCAGCCTCTCCGAGGCGACTGAAGCTTTCTTT
.	TRBV5-1	TRBJ2-1	TRBD2	CASSGGLAGGENEQFF	TGCGCCAGCAGCGGGGGGCTAGCGGGAGGAGAAAATGAGCAGTTCTTC
.	TRBV5-8	TRBJ1-1	.	CASSLGWGPSGTEAFF	TGTGCCAGCAGCTTGGGTTGGGGGCCGAGTGGCACTGAAGCTTTCTTT
.	TRBV19	TRBJ2-1	.	CASSTPGREQFF	TGTGCCAGTAGTACCCCAGGGAGGGAGCAGTTCTTC
.	TRBV5-1	TRBJ2-7	.	CASSGGPTSYEQYF	TGCGCCAGCAGTGGGGGGCCCACCTCCTACGAGCAGTACTTC
.	TRBV7-8	TRBJ1-2	.	CASSLGSGSNGYTF	TGTGCCAGCAGCTTAGGGTCAGGGTCGAATGGCTACACCTTC
once	TRBV9	TRBJ2-1	TRBD2	CASSETSGRNYNEQFF	TGTGCCAGCAGCGAAACTAGCGGGCGGAACTACAATGAGCAGTTCTTC
.	TRBV7-9	TRBJ1-3	.	CASSWLGAISGNTIYF	TGTGCCAGCAGCTGGCTTGGGGCGATCTCTGGAAACACCATATATTTT
.	TRBV6-5	TRBJ2-7	.	CASSYSAGAVTYEQYF	TGTGCCAGCAGTTACTCCGCAGGGGCCGTAACCTACGAGCAGTACTTC
.	TRBV7-9	TRBJ1-1	TRBD1	CASSSRDRDEAFF	TGTGCCAGCAGCTCCCGGGACAGGGATGAAGCTTTCTTT